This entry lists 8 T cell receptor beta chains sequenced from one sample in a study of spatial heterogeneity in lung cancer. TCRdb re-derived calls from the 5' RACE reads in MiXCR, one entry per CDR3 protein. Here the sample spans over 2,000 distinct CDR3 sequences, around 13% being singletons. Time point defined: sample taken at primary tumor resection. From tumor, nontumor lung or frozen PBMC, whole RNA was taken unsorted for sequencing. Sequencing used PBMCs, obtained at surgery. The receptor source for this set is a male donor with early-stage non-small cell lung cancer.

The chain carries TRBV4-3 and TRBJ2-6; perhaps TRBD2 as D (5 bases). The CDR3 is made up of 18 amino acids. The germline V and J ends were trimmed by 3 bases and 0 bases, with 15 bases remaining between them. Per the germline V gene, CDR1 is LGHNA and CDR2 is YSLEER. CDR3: CASSQDFGRGSGANVLTF. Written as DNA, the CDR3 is TGCGCCAGCAGCCAGGACTTCGGACGGGGCTCTGGGGCCAACGTCCTGACTTTC.

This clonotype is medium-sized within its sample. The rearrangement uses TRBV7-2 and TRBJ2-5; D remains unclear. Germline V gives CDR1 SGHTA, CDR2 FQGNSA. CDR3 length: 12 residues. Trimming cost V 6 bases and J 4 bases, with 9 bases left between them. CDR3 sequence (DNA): TGTGCCAGCAGTGAGATTGGAGAGACCCAGTACTTC. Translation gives CASSEIGETQYF.

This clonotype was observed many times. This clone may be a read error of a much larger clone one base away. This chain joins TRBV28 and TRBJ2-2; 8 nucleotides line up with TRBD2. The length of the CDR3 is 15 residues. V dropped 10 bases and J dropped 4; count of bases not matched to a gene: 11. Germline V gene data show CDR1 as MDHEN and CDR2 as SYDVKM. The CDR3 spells CANSPSGSRTGELFF. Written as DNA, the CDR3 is TGTGCCAACAGCCCGAGCGGGAGCCGCACCGGGGAGCTGTTTTTT.

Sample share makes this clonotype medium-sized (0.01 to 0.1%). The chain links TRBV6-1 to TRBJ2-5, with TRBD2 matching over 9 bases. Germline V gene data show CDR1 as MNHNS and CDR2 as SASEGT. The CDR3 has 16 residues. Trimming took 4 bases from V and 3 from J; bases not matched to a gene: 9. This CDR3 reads CASSAIGTSTEETQYF. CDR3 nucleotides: TGTGCCAGCAGTGCGATCGGGACTAGCACAGAAGAGACCCAGTACTTC.

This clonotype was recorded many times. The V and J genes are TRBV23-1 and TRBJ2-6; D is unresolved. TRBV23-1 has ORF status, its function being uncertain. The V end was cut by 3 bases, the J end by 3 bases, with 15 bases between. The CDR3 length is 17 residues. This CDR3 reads CASSQAPFLGGANVLTF. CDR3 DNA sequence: TGCGCCAGCAGTCAGGCCCCTTTCTTGGGTGGGGCCAACGTCCTGACTTTC.

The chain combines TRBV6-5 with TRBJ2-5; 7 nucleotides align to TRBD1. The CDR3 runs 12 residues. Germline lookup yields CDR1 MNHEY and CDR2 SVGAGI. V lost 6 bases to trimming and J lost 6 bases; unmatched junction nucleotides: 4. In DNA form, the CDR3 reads TGTGCCAGCAGGACAGGGTTGAAGACCCAGTACTTC. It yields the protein CASRTGLKTQYF.

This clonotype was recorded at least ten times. The chain's CDR3 is CASSQSTGEQYF. DNA for the CDR3: TGTGCCAGCAGCCAGTCGACGGGCGAGCAGTACTTC. This sequence joins TRBV3-1 and TRBJ2-7; D ambiguous. Germline values: CDR1 LGHDT, CDR2 YNNKEL (reference sequence). There are 12 residues in the CDR3. Trimming shortened V by 3 bases and J by 6 bases, and 9 bases separated the two germline ends.

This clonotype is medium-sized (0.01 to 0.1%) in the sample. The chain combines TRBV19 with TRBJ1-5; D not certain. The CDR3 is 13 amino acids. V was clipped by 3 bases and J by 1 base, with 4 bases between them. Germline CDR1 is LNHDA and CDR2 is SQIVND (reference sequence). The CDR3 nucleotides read TGTGCCAGTAGTATGAACAGCAATCAGCCCCAGCATTTT. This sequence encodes CASSMNSNQPQHF.